These 16 T cell receptor beta chains were all obtained from the same sample, sequenced in a study of blood T cell repertoires in COVID-19. Data came from immunoSEQ multiplex PCR; TCRdb stores just in-frame clones and leaves some out. This sample has approximately 280,000 clones, with about nine tenths found just once. What was sequenced was peripheral blood. These receptors came from a woman aged 55 to 70 with acute or convalescent COVID-19.

The chain uses TRBV20-1 and TRBJ1-1, with D possibly matching TRBD1 (6 bases). The germline V gene encodes CDR1 DFQATT and CDR2 SNEGSKA (reference sequence). The length of the CDR3 is 11 residues. V lost 7 bases, J lost 2 bases, and 8 bases lay in between. The CDR3 sequence: CSETGNTEAFF. In nucleotides, the CDR3 is TGCAGTGAGACAGGTAACACTGAAGCTTTCTTT.

This rearrangement joins TRBV9 to TRBJ2-7; D is possibly TRBD1 (7 bases). The germline CDR1 and CDR2 sequences are SGDLS and YYNGEE. Trimming shortened V by 2 bases and J by 4 bases, and 25 bases separated the two germline ends. The CDR3 has 18 amino acids. Written as DNA, the CDR3 is TGTGCCAGCAGCGTGGGGGGCCCTAACCCGGGACAGTCTTACGAGCAGTACTTC. It yields the protein CASSVGGPNPGQSYEQYF.

The CDR3 DNA follows: TGCGCCAGCAGCCAAGACAGGGGAACGGCCATCAATCAGCCCCAGCATTTT. Translated: CASSQDRGTAINQPQHF. J is TRBJ1-5 and V is TRBV4-1; tentatively, D is TRBD1 (6 bases). Germline assignment: CDR1 MGHRA and CDR2 YSYEKL. The CDR3 sequence is 17 residues long. The ends were cut back, 0 bases at V and 3 bases at J, with 15 bases in the middle.

The gene calls are TRBV4-2 and TRBJ1-2, with D possibly TRBD1 on 6 matching bases. The CDR3 covers 14 residues. CDR1 LGHNA and CDR2 YNFKEQ come from the germline V gene. Trimming cost V 6 bases and J 6 bases, with 17 bases left between them. The CDR3 here is CASSPPRGRDGYTF. DNA for the CDR3: TGTGCCAGCAGTCCACCGCGGGGGCGAGATGGCTACACCTTC.

This chain links TRBV6-5 with TRBJ2-2; tentatively, D is TRBD2 (6 bases). The CDR3 has 14 amino acids. Germline V gene lookup returns CDR1 MNHEY and CDR2 SVGAGI. The germline V and J ends were trimmed by 6 bases and 1 base, with 9 bases remaining between them. The CDR3 DNA is TGTGCCAGCAGCCCGACTAGGAACACCGGGGAGCTGTTTTTT. Translated, it gives CASSPTRNTGELFF.

The chain employs TRBV10-3 and TRBJ1-2, with D possibly being TRBD1 (5 bases). The CDR3 consists of 14 residues. CDR1 is ENHRY, CDR2 SYGVKD, per germline. The V end lost 7 bases, the J end lost 2 bases, and 14 bases lay between the germline ends. Here the CDR3 DNA reads TGTGCCATCACTGGAACAGGAGTAAACTATGGCTACACCTTC. Translated, it gives CAITGTGVNYGYTF.

The chain is built from TRBV27 and TRBJ1-1; 7 nucleotides line up with TRBD1. CDR1 is MNHEY, CDR2 SMNVEV, per germline (reference sequence). Trimming took 4 bases from V and 1 from J; bases not matched to a gene: 3. The CDR3 sequence is 14 residues long. The CDR3 spells CASSSGQANTEAFF. DNA of the CDR3: TGTGCCAGCAGTTCTGGACAGGCGAACACTGAAGCTTTCTTT.

The chain is built from TRBV6-2 or TRBV6-3 and TRBJ1-5, with D perhaps matching TRBD1 (5 bases). Deletions cut 2 bases from V and 0 bases from J, with 14 bases between. The germline gives CDR1 MNHEY, CDR2 SVGEGT. The CDR3 extends over 17 amino acids. The CDR3 protein is CASSYGQGFASNQPQHF. Written as DNA, the CDR3 is TGTGCCAGCAGTTACGGCCAGGGTTTCGCTAGCAATCAGCCCCAGCATTTT.

This clone appeared once. The chain has TRBV2 and TRBJ2-3; D is ambiguous. CDR3 size: 14 residues. The germline CDR1 and CDR2 sequences are SNHLY and FYNNEI. The V and J ends lost 3 bases and 0 bases respectively, with 7 bases between them. The CDR3 DNA reads TGTGCCAGCAGTGATAGAATGAGCACAGATACGCAGTATTTT. Translated, it gives CASSDRMSTDTQYF.

This rearrangement joins TRBV11-2 to TRBJ1-6; TRBD1 matches 10 bases. The CDR3 runs to 16 residues. Germline values: CDR1 SGHAT, CDR2 FQNNGV. Trimming at V came to 5 bases and at J to 7 bases, leaving 8 bases not matched to a gene. CDR3 nucleotides: TGTGCCAGCAGCGCTTCCGGGACAGGGGTGAATTCACCCCTCCACTTT. Translating it yields CASSASGTGVNSPLHF.

This clone was seen a single time. The chain couples TRBV18 to TRBJ1-5, with D hard to call. V dropped 2 bases and J dropped 6 bases, with 11 bases sitting between them. The CDR3 extends over 14 amino acids. Germline loops: CDR1 KGHSH, CDR2 LQKENI. The CDR3 here is CASSPERAGQPQHF. For the CDR3, the DNA is TGTGCCAGCTCACCAGAGAGGGCAGGTCAGCCCCAGCATTTT.

The rearrangement uses TRBV10-3 and TRBJ1-5, with 7 bases fitting TRBD1. There are 15 residues in the CDR3. The V gene's germline CDR1 is ENHRY and CDR2 SYGVKD. V lost 0 bases to trimming and J lost 10 bases; unmatched junction nucleotides: 9. The DNA for the CDR3 is TGTGCCATCAGTGAGTCGGCAGGGACAGCTTACCCCCAGCATTTT. It translates to CAISESAGTAYPQHF.

This chain uses TRBV7-9 with TRBJ2-1; 12 nucleotides align to TRBD2. The J segment lost 7 bases and the V segment lost 2 bases, leaving 3 bases of the junction unmatched. CDR1 and CDR2 from the germline V gene are SEHNR and FQNEAQ (reference sequence). This CDR3 is built from 15 residues. The CDR3, as DNA: TGTGCCAGCAGCTTACTAGCGGGGGGGCAAAATGAGCAGTTCTTC. Amino acid sequence: CASSLLAGGQNEQFF.

The chain uses TRBV10-3 and TRBJ1-2, with D unresolved. V lost 2 bases and J 8 bases, leaving 9 bases between the germline ends. Germline V lookup: CDR1 ENHRY, CDR2 SYGVKD. This CDR3 has 12 residues. The CDR3 protein is CAISERGRGYTF. CDR3 coding DNA: TGTGCCATCAGTGAGCGAGGCCGCGGCTACACCTTC.

The rearrangement links TRBV2 to TRBJ1-5; 9 nucleotides agree with TRBD1. V trimming: 9 bases; J trimming: 1 base; junction bases outside the gene matches: 4. Germline CDR1 reads SNHLY; CDR2 reads FYNNEI. The CDR3 has 14 amino acids. The CDR3 nucleotides read TGTGCCAGTCGAGGACAGGGGAGCAATCAGCCCCAGCATTTT. It yields the protein CASRGQGSNQPQHF.

This chain uses TRBV2 with TRBJ1-1; unclear D gene. CDR3 length equals 16 residues. Trimming pared 8 bases from V and 0 bases from J, leaving 19 bases between. Germline values: CDR1 SNHLY, CDR2 FYNNEI. The CDR3 spells CASSLPSGGLNTEAFF. The CDR3 region has the DNA TGTGCCAGCTCACTACCCAGCGGAGGCCTGAACACTGAAGCTTTCTTT.